This T cell receptor beta chain was found in a study of identical twins. Germline CDR1 MDHEN, CDR2 SYDVKM. The CDR3 totals 13 residues. Trimming took off 7 bases at V and 10 bases at J, with 17 bases between the two ends. A single record per CDR3 protein comes from TCRdb applying MiXCR to the 5' RACE reads. The table records 1.5 million or so distinct CDR3 sequences, about 30% of them present only once. Study results and caveats: Whereas memory repertoires showed no such difference, abundant cord blood beta clonotypes carried fewer insertions.

As to this clonotype: Its antigen is still unknown.

The chain employs TRBV28 and TRBJ2-1; D possibly corresponds to TRBD2 (6 bases). Material for sequencing was cord blood. The receptor was isolated from a newborn girl in good health. The CDR3 nucleotides are TGTGCCAGCAATGGAGGGTTCACCTACGAGCAGTTCTTC. Translation gives CASNGGFTYEQFF.